These 7 T cell receptor beta chains came from one sample sequenced in a study of identifying expanded T cells in peripheral blood. Assay: immunoSEQ multiplex PCR; the TCRdb copy retains only in-frame clones and omits some. This sample has 90,000 to 95,000 clones, with approximately 85% found just once. Source material: blood. The receptors shown here come from a person aged 18 to 75 in good health.

This clone was recorded a few times. The V call is TRBV11-2, the J call TRBJ1-1; no firm D call. Germline lookup yields CDR1 SGHAT and CDR2 FQNNGV. The CDR3 is made up of 11 amino acids. V shed 6 bases and J shed 2 bases, with 4 bases lying between them. Here the CDR3 DNA reads TGTGCCAGCAGACTCAACACTGAAGCTTTCTTT. This codes for CASRLNTEAFF.

The gene calls are TRBV7-6 and TRBJ2-2; D call uncertain. CDR3 length: 17 amino acids. The germline V gene encodes CDR1 SGHVS and CDR2 FNYEAQ. Trimming shortened V by 5 bases and J by 1 base, and 17 bases separated the two germline ends. This CDR3 reads CASSRPRAERNTGELFF. CDR3 in DNA: TGTGCCAGCAGCCGACCCCGGGCAGAGAGGAACACCGGGGAGCTGTTTTTT.

The J gene is TRBJ2-2, the V gene TRBV11-3; D is uncertain. There are 13 residues in the CDR3. The germline gives CDR1 SGHNT, CDR2 YENEEA. Trimming removed 5 bases at V and 2 bases at J, with 6 bases between. CDR3 nucleotides: TGTGCCAGCAGCCCAAAAAACACCGGGGAGCTGTTTTTT. It specifies CASSPKNTGELFF.

J is TRBJ2-5 and V is TRBV30, with D possibly called TRBD1 or TRBD2 (6 bases each). The germline CDR1 and CDR2 sequences are GTSNPN and SVGIG (reference sequence). The CDR3 totals 13 residues. Trimming took off 6 bases at V and 2 bases at J, with 13 bases between the two ends. The CDR3 bases are TGTGCCTGCGAGGGGGGACAACAAGAGACCCAGTACTTC. This encodes CACEGGQQETQYF.

V is TRBV6-6 and J is TRBJ1-3; no clear D gene. Germline CDR1 reads MNHNY; CDR2 reads SVGAGI (reference sequence). The CDR3 totals 14 residues. Trimming left V 5 bases short and J 5 bases short, with 13 bases between. For the CDR3, the DNA is TGTGCCAGCAGTACAGACGGTCTAAGAAACACCATATATTTT. Amino acids: CASSTDGLRNTIYF.

This chain links TRBV2 with TRBJ1-1, with D tentatively TRBD1 (5 bases). Germline loops: CDR1 SNHLY, CDR2 FYNNEI. The CDR3 runs 15 residues. Trimming took 6 bases from V and 4 from J, leaving 18 bases between them. CDR3 sequence (DNA): TGTGCCAGCAGGGGGGGTTTCATCGGGGCCACTGAAGCTTTCTTT. It codes for CASRGGFIGATEAFF.

This sequence joins TRBV5-6 and TRBJ2-1; no definite D call. CDR1 and CDR2 (germline): SGHDT, YYEEEE. V lost 5 bases and J 3 bases, leaving 12 bases between the germline ends. The CDR3 consists of 14 residues. CDR3 in DNA: TGTGCCAGCAGTGGCTGGCGAAGCTACAATGAGCAGTTCTTC. Translation: CASSGWRSYNEQFF. The full variable domain, in which reference TRBV5-6 and TRBJ2-1 provide the parts outside the CDR3, is DAGVTQSPTHLIKTRGQQVTLRCSPKSGHDTVSWYQQALGQGPQFIFQYYEEEERQRGNFPDRFSGHQFPNYSSELNVNALLLGDSALYLCASSGWRSYNEQFFGPGTRLTVL.